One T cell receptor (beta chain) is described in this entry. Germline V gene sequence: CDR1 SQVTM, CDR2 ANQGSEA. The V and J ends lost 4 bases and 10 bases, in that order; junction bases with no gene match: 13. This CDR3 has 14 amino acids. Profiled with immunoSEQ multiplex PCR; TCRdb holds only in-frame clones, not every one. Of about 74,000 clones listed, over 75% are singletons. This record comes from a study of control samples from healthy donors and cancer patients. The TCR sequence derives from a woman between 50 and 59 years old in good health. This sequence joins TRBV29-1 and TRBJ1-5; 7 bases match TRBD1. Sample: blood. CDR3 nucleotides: TGCAGCGTTGGGTTTGGGGACAGAGGCGTCCCCCAGCATTTT. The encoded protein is CSVGFGDRGVPQHF.